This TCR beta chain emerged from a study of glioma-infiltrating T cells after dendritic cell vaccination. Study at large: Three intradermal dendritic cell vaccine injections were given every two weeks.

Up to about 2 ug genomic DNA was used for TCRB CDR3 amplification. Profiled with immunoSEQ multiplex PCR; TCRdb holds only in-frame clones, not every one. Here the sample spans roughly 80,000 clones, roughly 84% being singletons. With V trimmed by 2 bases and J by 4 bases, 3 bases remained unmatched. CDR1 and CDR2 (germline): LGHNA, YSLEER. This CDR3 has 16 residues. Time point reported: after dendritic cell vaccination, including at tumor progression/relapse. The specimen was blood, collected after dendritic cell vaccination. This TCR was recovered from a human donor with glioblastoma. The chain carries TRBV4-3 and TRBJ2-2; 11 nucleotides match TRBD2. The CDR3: CASSQLAGGGTGELFF. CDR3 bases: TGCGCCAGCAGCCAACTAGCGGGAGGCGGCACCGGGGAGCTGTTTTTT.